The 17 T cell receptor beta chains presented below share a single source sample, sequenced in a study of cytomegalovirus exposure and HLA in healthy donors. The PCR employed 60 Vbeta primers together with 13 Jbeta primers. Data came from immunoSEQ multiplex PCR; TCRdb stores just in-frame clones and leaves some out. This sample has approximately 79,000 clones; 78% occur once, and the top ten carry 5.5%. The sequenced sample consisted of PBMCs. These receptors were taken from a male donor in good health and CMV-seropositive.

The DNA of the CDR3 is TGTGCCAGCAGTTTTGGGACAGGGGTTTCCTACGAGCAGTACTTC. Translating it yields CASSFGTGVSYEQYF. The chain combines TRBV27 with TRBJ2-7, with 10 bases that match TRBD1. CDR1 and CDR2 (germline): MNHEY, SMNVEV (reference sequence). Trimming took 3 bases from V and 1 from J; bases not matched to a gene: 3. The CDR3 loop spans 15 amino acids.

This chain uses TRBV27 with TRBJ2-6, with 11 positions matching TRBD1. CDR3 length equals 17 residues. Germline V gene sequence: CDR1 MNHEY, CDR2 SMNVEV (reference sequence). Losses at the gene ends were 3 bases for V and 4 bases for J; bases not matched to a gene: 5. The CDR3 DNA sequence: TGTGCCAGCAGTTTGGGACAGGGGGTAGCCGGGGCCAACGTCCTGACTTTC. Its translation: CASSLGQGVAGANVLTF.

The V call is TRBV28, the J call TRBJ2-7, with TRBD1 matching 10 bases. The length of the CDR3 is 15 residues. With V trimmed by 6 bases and J by 2 bases, 7 bases remained unmatched. Per germline, CDR1 MDHEN and CDR2 SYDVKM. The CDR3 loop reads CASSTPGQGTYEQYF. In DNA form, the CDR3 reads TGTGCCAGCAGCACACCGGGACAGGGGACCTACGAGCAGTACTTC.

This sequence joins TRBV11-2 and TRBJ2-1; 11 bases align to TRBD2. Germline trimming cut 6 bases from V and 0 bases from J; bases unmatched to any gene: 4. This CDR3 spans 16 amino acids. Germline V CDR1 and CDR2: SGHAT, FQNNGV. The CDR3 here is CASRGTSGSSYNEQFF. CDR3 nucleotide sequence: TGTGCCAGCAGAGGGACTAGCGGCAGCTCCTACAATGAGCAGTTCTTC.

The genes are TRBV7-9 and TRBJ2-2; maybe TRBD2 (6 bases). V was shortened by 2 bases and J by 0 bases, with 10 bases between the two germline ends. In germline, CDR1 is SEHNR, CDR2 FQNEAQ (reference sequence). The CDR3 has 16 amino acids. This chain's CDR3 is CASSLSGGPNTGELFF. The DNA for the CDR3 is TGTGCCAGCAGCTTATCCGGGGGACCGAACACCGGGGAGCTGTTTTTT.

V gene TRBV2 combines with J gene TRBJ2-7; no definite D call. V was shortened by 6 bases and J by 1 base, with 4 bases between the two germline ends. This CDR3 spans 11 amino acids. Germline V gene data show CDR1 as SNHLY and CDR2 as FYNNEI. The CDR3 DNA reads TGTGCCAGCAGACAGTCCTACGAGCAGTACTTC. Amino acid sequence: CASRQSYEQYF.

The chain has TRBV7-2 and TRBJ2-3, with a weak D call TRBD2 (6 bases). The V gene's germline CDR1 is SGHTA and CDR2 FQGNSA. The CDR3 consists of 13 residues. Trimming cost V 3 bases and J 4 bases, with 8 bases left between them. CDR3 sequence: CASSFREPDTQYF. In nucleotides, the CDR3 is TGTGCCAGCAGCTTCCGGGAGCCAGATACGCAGTATTTT.

The CDR3 region has the DNA TGTGCCAGCAGTTTTTGGGACAGTTCCTACGAGCAGTACTTC. It codes for CASSFWDSSYEQYF. This chain connects TRBV27 to TRBJ2-7; 7 nucleotides align to TRBD1. CDR1 MNHEY and CDR2 SMNVEV come from the germline V gene (reference sequence). V shed 3 bases and J 1 base; nucleotides not matched to a gene: 3. CDR3 size: 14 residues.

The chain carries TRBV11-1 and TRBJ2-2; 12 nucleotides match TRBD1. Germline lookup yields CDR1 SGHAT and CDR2 FQDESV (reference sequence). The J segment lost 0 bases and the V segment lost 5 bases, leaving 7 bases of the junction unmatched. The CDR3 sequence is 18 residues long. The CDR3 region is CASSRSGTGGANTGELFF. CDR3 DNA sequence: TGTGCCAGCAGCCGGAGCGGGACAGGGGGCGCGAACACCGGGGAGCTGTTTTTT.

V gene TRBV28 combines with J gene TRBJ2-1, with 7 nucleotides matching TRBD2. The trim removed 6 bases at V and 6 bases at J, leaving 11 bases unmatched. The CDR3 is 15 residues long. Germline V gene lookup returns CDR1 MDHEN and CDR2 SYDVKM. CDR3 loop: CASRAPAGELNEQFF. In DNA form, the CDR3 reads TGTGCCAGCAGGGCCCCCGCGGGAGAACTCAATGAGCAGTTCTTC. The variable domain in full, completed from reference TRBV28 and TRBJ2-1, reads DVKVTQSSRYLVKRTGEKVFLECVQDMDHENMFWYRQDPGLGLRLIYFSYDVKMKEKGDIPEGYSVSREKKERFSLILESASTNQTSMYLCASRAPAGELNEQFFGPGTRLTVL.

This rearrangement joins TRBV2 to TRBJ1-1; TRBD1 agrees at 7 bases. Germline assignment: CDR1 SNHLY and CDR2 FYNNEI. After removal of 6 bases from V and 0 bases from J, the junction contained 13 bases not matched to a gene. The CDR3 is 17 amino acids. CDR3 sequence: CASRSPGQLRVNTEAFF. DNA for the CDR3: TGTGCCAGCAGGTCACCGGGACAGCTAAGAGTGAACACTGAAGCTTTCTTT. The full variable domain, its missing parts supplied by reference TRBV2 and TRBJ1-1, is EPEVTQTPSHQVTQMGQEVILRCVPISNHLYFYWYRQILGQKVEFLVSFYNNEISEKSEIFDDQFSVERPDGSNFTLKIRSTKLEDSAMYFCASRSPGQLRVNTEAFFGQGTRLTVV.

The genes are TRBV11-2 and TRBJ2-7; D uncertain. V was trimmed by 2 bases and J by 8 bases, leaving 16 bases between them. This CDR3 has 14 residues. Germline V lookup: CDR1 SGHAT, CDR2 FQNNGV. CDR3 DNA: TGTGCCAGCAGCTTATCGGTTCGGGTCGCTAAGCAGTACTTC. Encoded protein: CASSLSVRVAKQYF.

The J gene is TRBJ1-4, the V gene TRBV15; 8 bases align to TRBD1. The germline V gene has CDR1 LNHNV and CDR2 YYDKDF (reference sequence). CDR3 size: 16 residues. Trimming cost V 3 bases and J 1 base; bases outside gene matches: 4. Written as DNA, the CDR3 is TGTGCCACCAGCAGGCAGGGGGCGGAAACTAATGAAAAACTGTTTTTT. This sequence encodes CATSRQGAETNEKLFF.

Note on this clone: One end of the junction is discordant with germline, which a read error may explain. This chain uses TRBV7-9 with TRBJ1-4, with D perhaps matching TRBD1 (5 bases). This CDR3 contains 19 residues. Germline values: CDR1 SEHNR, CDR2 FQNEAQ (reference sequence). The CDR3 DNA sequence: TGTTCCAGCAGCTTTAGGGCTGGGGCCCTTCTGTTGAATAATGAAAAACTGTTTTTT. This gives the protein CSSSFRAGALLLNNEKLFF.

J is TRBJ1-1 and V is TRBV25-1, with 7 bases lining up with TRBD1. J gave up 5 bases and V 5 bases, and 11 bases lay outside the gene matches. The V gene's germline CDR1 is MGHDK and CDR2 SYGVNS. This CDR3 spans 15 amino acids. The CDR3 DNA reads as TGTGCCAGCAGTCGACAGGGACGCGGTTGGACTGAAGCTTTCTTT. Translation: CASSRQGRGWTEAFF.

The V gene is TRBV9, the J gene TRBJ1-4, with D unresolved. The germline V gene encodes CDR1 SGDLS and CDR2 YYNGEE. V was shortened by 4 bases and J by 7 bases, with 14 bases between the two germline ends. This CDR3 contains 14 residues. The CDR3 loop is CASSSGGPGEKLFF. DNA of the CDR3: TGTGCCAGCAGCTCCGGAGGGCCCGGTGAAAAACTGTTTTTT. Variable domain in full (rest from reference TRBV9 and TRBJ1-4): DSGVTQTPKHLITATGQRVTLRCSPRSGDLSVYWYQQSLDQGLQFLIQYYNGEERAKGNILERFSAQQFPDLHSELNLSSLELGDSALYFCASSSGGPGEKLFFGSGTQLSVL.

The chain employs TRBV9 and TRBJ1-2; D may be TRBD1 (5 bases). The CDR3 sequence is 17 residues long. The germline V and J ends were trimmed by 4 bases and 0 bases, with 19 bases remaining between them. Germline V lookup: CDR1 SGDLS, CDR2 YYNGEE. The CDR3 nucleotides read TGTGCCAGCAGCCCGAGTCCAGGGTTGGTTTCTAACTATGGCTACACCTTC. Residues: CASSPSPGLVSNYGYTF.